The sequence of this TCR beta chain was determined in a study of T-cell memory formation after mild COVID-19. CDR1 SGHVS and CDR2 FNYEAQ come from the germline V gene. This CDR3 region has 15 residues. The J segment lost 7 bases and the V segment lost 5 bases, leaving 8 bases of the junction unmatched. A single record per CDR3 protein comes from TCRdb applying MiXCR to the 5' RACE reads. The table records about 260,000 distinct CDR3 sequences, around 16% of them present only once. Sequencing was done on a sample of PBMCs or a T cell subset sorted from them (not recorded which). V and J are TRBV7-6 and TRBJ2-3, with 11 bases lining up with TRBD2. This TCR came from a man younger than 30 who had mild COVID-19 (a few samples of this study predate the infection). Cell type and time point are not known. This chain's CDR3 is CASSETSGGGYTQYF. The CDR3 DNA follows: TGTGCCAGCAGCGAAACTAGCGGGGGCGGGTATACGCAGTATTTT.